These T cell receptor beta chains were read from a single sample in a study of T cells in Graves' hyperthyroidism and ophthalmopathy. TCRdb reprocessed the multiplex PCR reads via MiXCR and lists one record per CDR3 protein. The table has roughly 560,000 distinct CDR3 sequences, roughly 14% seen once; the top ten hold around 4.1%. Sequencing was performed on blood. All receptors derive from a woman between 35 and 50 years old with Graves' ophthalmopathy. Each CDR3 is given with its conserved first and last residue. Each record gives: clone size, D gene, J gene, V gene, CDR3 DNA, CDR3 protein. D genes are given only for firm matches. Only part of the rows carry a size: once, few, many, or a class if the clone is expanded.

clone_size: .
d_call: .
j_call: TRBJ1-6
v_call: TRBV6-2/TRBV6-3
cdr3_nt: TGTGCCAGCAGAAAAATTGCAGAGCGGGGGCGGATTAATTCACCCCTCCACTTT
cdr3_aa: CASRKIAERGRINSPLHF

clone_size: many
d_call: TRBD1
j_call: TRBJ2-5
v_call: TRBV29-1
cdr3_nt: TGCAGCGTTCGACAGGGGGCCCAAGAGACCCAGTACTTC
cdr3_aa: CSVRQGAQETQYF

clone_size: many
d_call: .
j_call: TRBJ2-7
v_call: TRBV28
cdr3_nt: TGTGCCAGCAGTTTCCAGGGTCGTGACGAGCAGTACTTC
cdr3_aa: CASSFQGRDEQYF

clone_size: many
d_call: .
j_call: TRBJ1-5
v_call: TRBV12-5
cdr3_nt: TGTGCTAGTGGTTTGGTACGTCAGGGAATGGATCAGCCCCAGCATTTT
cdr3_aa: CASGLVRQGMDQPQHF

clone_size: .
d_call: TRBD2
j_call: TRBJ2-5
v_call: TRBV30
cdr3_nt: TGTGCCTGGAGTGTATGGTCGCTAGCGGGAGCCCGAGAGACCCAGTACTTC
cdr3_aa: CAWSVWSLAGARETQYF

clone_size: many
d_call: .
j_call: TRBJ2-6
v_call: TRBV28
cdr3_nt: TGTGCCAGCAGTCAACCCTCTGGGGCCAACGTCCTGACTTTC
cdr3_aa: CASSQPSGANVLTF

clone_size: .
d_call: TRBD2
j_call: TRBJ2-2
v_call: TRBV6-2/TRBV6-3
cdr3_nt: TGTGCCAGCAGCTCCGGGACTAGCGAAACCACTAGCACCGGGGAGCTGTTTTTT
cdr3_aa: CASSSGTSETTSTGELFF

clone_size: .
d_call: .
j_call: TRBJ2-7
v_call: TRBV5-1
cdr3_nt: TGCGCCAGCAGCTTGGGACAACGGAGTGAGTACGAGCAGTACTTC
cdr3_aa: CASSLGQRSEYEQYF

clone_size: few
d_call: .
j_call: TRBJ2-7
v_call: TRBV3-1
cdr3_nt: TGTGCCAGCAGCCAAGGTTACAGGGCCTACGAGCAGTACTTC
cdr3_aa: CASSQGYRAYEQYF

clone_size: many
d_call: .
j_call: TRBJ2-5
v_call: TRBV2
cdr3_nt: TGTGCCAGCCCTAGAGGCTACCAAGAGACCCAGTACTTC
cdr3_aa: CASPRGYQETQYF

clone_size: .
d_call: .
j_call: TRBJ1-5
v_call: TRBV5-1
cdr3_nt: TGCGCCAGCAGCTTGACAGGCCTGTGGGGCAATCAGCCCCAGCATTTT
cdr3_aa: CASSLTGLWGNQPQHF

clone_size: many
d_call: TRBD1
j_call: TRBJ2-7
v_call: TRBV19
cdr3_nt: TGTGCCAGTAGTACCCATACAGGGGGCCGCTACGAGCAGTACTTC
cdr3_aa: CASSTHTGGRYEQYF

clone_size: many
d_call: .
j_call: TRBJ2-7
v_call: TRBV11-2
cdr3_nt: TGTGCCAGCAGCGGGGGAGGAGCTTCCGAGCAGTACTTC
cdr3_aa: CASSGGGASEQYF

clone_size: many
d_call: TRBD1
j_call: TRBJ1-6
v_call: TRBV7-2
cdr3_nt: TGTGCCAGCAGGTCCAGGACAGGGGATAATTCACCCCTCCACTTT
cdr3_aa: CASRSRTGDNSPLHF

clone_size: .
d_call: TRBD2
j_call: TRBJ2-2
v_call: TRBV12-3/TRBV12-4
cdr3_nt: TGTGCCAGCAGAATGGGACTAGCGGGAGGGAACACCGGGGAGCTGTTTTTT
cdr3_aa: CASRMGLAGGNTGELFF

clone_size: few
d_call: TRBD1
j_call: TRBJ2-7
v_call: TRBV10-3
cdr3_nt: TGTGCCATCAGGGACCCAGGGGGCATCTACGAGCAGTACTTC
cdr3_aa: CAIRDPGGIYEQYF

clone_size: .
d_call: TRBD2
j_call: TRBJ2-7
v_call: TRBV20-1
cdr3_nt: TGCAGTGCTACCCCCGGGACTAGCGGGACCTACGAGCAGTACTTC
cdr3_aa: CSATPGTSGTYEQYF

clone_size: few
d_call: .
j_call: TRBJ2-7
v_call: TRBV4-1
cdr3_nt: TGCGCCAGCAGCCAAGTCGTTGGCAGGGGTTGGGACGAGCAGTACTTC
cdr3_aa: CASSQVVGRGWDEQYF

clone_size: .
d_call: .
j_call: TRBJ1-2
v_call: TRBV13
cdr3_nt: TGTGCCAGCAGCTTAGCCTCGGGGGACTATGGCTACACCTTC
cdr3_aa: CASSLASGDYGYTF

clone_size: many
d_call: .
j_call: TRBJ2-2
v_call: TRBV5-1
cdr3_nt: TGCGCCAGCAGCCCCCAGCACGGGAACACCGGGGAGCTGTTTTTT
cdr3_aa: CASSPQHGNTGELFF

clone_size: .
d_call: .
j_call: TRBJ1-2
v_call: TRBV6-1
cdr3_nt: TGTGCCAGCCGTGCCGTAGGGTCGTCTTACTATGGCTACACCTTC
cdr3_aa: CASRAVGSSYYGYTF

clone_size: few
d_call: TRBD2
j_call: TRBJ2-2
v_call: TRBV2
cdr3_nt: TGTGCCAGCAAGGGCGCAGCGGGAGCCACCGGGGAGCTGTTTTTT
cdr3_aa: CASKGAAGATGELFF

clone_size: .
d_call: .
j_call: TRBJ1-2
v_call: TRBV7-2
cdr3_nt: TGTGCCAGCAGCCTCTCCGGGCCACCCTATGGCTACACCTTC
cdr3_aa: CASSLSGPPYGYTF

clone_size: .
d_call: .
j_call: TRBJ2-7
v_call: TRBV11-1
cdr3_nt: TGTGCCAGCAGCCATCTCCAGGTGAACGAGCAGTACTTC
cdr3_aa: CASSHLQVNEQYF

clone_size: many
d_call: TRBD1
j_call: TRBJ2-7
v_call: TRBV28
cdr3_nt: TGTGCCAGCAGTAGATTCGGACAGGGGTCTTACGAGCAGTACTTC
cdr3_aa: CASSRFGQGSYEQYF

clone_size: many
d_call: TRBD1
j_call: TRBJ2-7
v_call: TRBV10-3
cdr3_nt: TGTGCCATCAGGGAAGGACAGGGGAAGTACGAGCAGTACTTC
cdr3_aa: CAIREGQGKYEQYF

clone_size: few
d_call: .
j_call: TRBJ2-5
v_call: TRBV5-1
cdr3_nt: TGCGCCAGCAGCTTGGCATCGGATCAAGAGACCCAGTACTTC
cdr3_aa: CASSLASDQETQYF

clone_size: many
d_call: .
j_call: TRBJ2-7
v_call: TRBV2
cdr3_nt: TGTGCCAGCAGTGAAGCGCCGAGGGGCGAGCAGTACTTC
cdr3_aa: CASSEAPRGEQYF

clone_size: few
d_call: TRBD2
j_call: TRBJ2-7
v_call: TRBV20-1
cdr3_nt: TGCAGTGCTTCCGGCGGGACTAGCGGCTCCTACGAGCAGTACTTC
cdr3_aa: CSASGGTSGSYEQYF

clone_size: few
d_call: .
j_call: TRBJ1-6
v_call: TRBV28
cdr3_nt: TGTGCCAGCAGTTTAAGCCCGGATTCTCGGCGGAATTCACCCCCCCACTTT
cdr3_aa: CASSLSPDSRRNSPPHF

clone_size: few
d_call: .
j_call: TRBJ2-2
v_call: TRBV19
cdr3_nt: TGTGCCAGTAGTCCGCCAGGGACTGACACCGGGGAGCTGTTTTTT
cdr3_aa: CASSPPGTDTGELFF

clone_size: .
d_call: .
j_call: TRBJ1-1
v_call: TRBV28
cdr3_nt: TGTGCCAGCAGTTTTACGGGGTTAAAAACTGAAGCTTTCTTT
cdr3_aa: CASSFTGLKTEAFF

clone_size: .
d_call: TRBD1
j_call: TRBJ1-5
v_call: TRBV28
cdr3_nt: TGTGCCAGCAGCCAGTACAGGGGGTGGCAGCCCCAGCATTTT
cdr3_aa: CASSQYRGWQPQHF

clone_size: .
d_call: .
j_call: TRBJ2-5
v_call: TRBV10-3
cdr3_nt: TGTGCCATCAGTGACTCCCCCAACCAAGAGACCCAGTACTTC
cdr3_aa: CAISDSPNQETQYF

clone_size: many
d_call: .
j_call: TRBJ1-6
v_call: TRBV20-1
cdr3_nt: TGCAGTGCTAGAGAGAGCAGCTATAATTCACCCCTCCACTTT
cdr3_aa: CSARESSYNSPLHF

clone_size: few
d_call: .
j_call: TRBJ2-2
v_call: TRBV4-2
cdr3_nt: TGTGCCAGCAGCCCCTACAGGACCCCCACCGGGGAGCTGTTTTTT
cdr3_aa: CASSPYRTPTGELFF

clone_size: many
d_call: .
j_call: TRBJ1-5
v_call: TRBV4-2
cdr3_nt: TGTGCCAGCAGCCAAGATCGATATAGCAATCAGCCCCAGCATTTT
cdr3_aa: CASSQDRYSNQPQHF

clone_size: many
d_call: TRBD1
j_call: TRBJ1-2
v_call: TRBV7-2
cdr3_nt: TGTGCCAGCAGCCCCCGGGACAGGGTCTTGGAGGGCTACACCTTC
cdr3_aa: CASSPRDRVLEGYTF

clone_size: many
d_call: TRBD2
j_call: TRBJ2-7
v_call: TRBV7-8
cdr3_nt: TGTGCCAGCAGCTTAGAGGTCGCTAGCGGGAGACCACCCTACGAGCAGTACTTC
cdr3_aa: CASSLEVASGRPPYEQYF

clone_size: many
d_call: .
j_call: TRBJ2-5
v_call: TRBV29-1
cdr3_nt: TGCAGCGTTGGACCATCGCAGCGCCGAGGGTTGGAGACCCAGTACTTC
cdr3_aa: CSVGPSQRRGLETQYF

clone_size: few
d_call: .
j_call: TRBJ1-1
v_call: TRBV28
cdr3_nt: TGTGCCAGCAGTTCTACAGCCTCCTCTGAAGCTTTCTTT
cdr3_aa: CASSSTASSEAFF

clone_size: many
d_call: .
j_call: TRBJ1-1
v_call: TRBV30
cdr3_nt: TGTGCCTGGAGTTCTACTGGGAACACTGAAGCTTTCTTT
cdr3_aa: CAWSSTGNTEAFF

clone_size: many
d_call: .
j_call: TRBJ2-7
v_call: TRBV6-1
cdr3_nt: TGTGCCAGTAGTCGGGGTGACTCCTACGAGCAGTACTTC
cdr3_aa: CASSRGDSYEQYF

clone_size: many
d_call: TRBD1
j_call: TRBJ2-2
v_call: TRBV12-3/TRBV12-4
cdr3_nt: TGTGCCAGCAGTCCAAGGACAGGGGACACCGGGGAGCTGTTTTTT
cdr3_aa: CASSPRTGDTGELFF

clone_size: many
d_call: .
j_call: TRBJ2-5
v_call: TRBV6-2/TRBV6-3
cdr3_nt: TGTGCCAGCAGACCAACGGTTTTTGAGACCCAGTACTTC
cdr3_aa: CASRPTVFETQYF

clone_size: many
d_call: .
j_call: TRBJ1-4
v_call: TRBV6-5
cdr3_nt: TGTGCCAGCAGTTACTCTCCAGGGCGATTAGAAAAACTGTTTTTT
cdr3_aa: CASSYSPGRLEKLFF

clone_size: .
d_call: .
j_call: TRBJ1-1
v_call: TRBV20-1
cdr3_nt: TGCAGTGCTACTGGCCACCTCGCCGAAGCTTTCTTT
cdr3_aa: CSATGHLAEAFF

clone_size: .
d_call: .
j_call: TRBJ2-7
v_call: TRBV7-2
cdr3_nt: TGTGCCAGCAGCATAAGGGTTATCGAGCAGTACTTC
cdr3_aa: CASSIRVIEQYF

clone_size: few
d_call: .
j_call: TRBJ2-7
v_call: TRBV5-1
cdr3_nt: TGCGCCAGCAGCTTCCGGGACATTGATTACGAGCAGTACTTC
cdr3_aa: CASSFRDIDYEQYF

clone_size: .
d_call: .
j_call: TRBJ1-2
v_call: TRBV18
cdr3_nt: TGTGCCAGCTCACCCCAATATCCCAAACACTATGGCTACACCTTC
cdr3_aa: CASSPQYPKHYGYTF

clone_size: many
d_call: .
j_call: TRBJ2-4
v_call: TRBV28
cdr3_nt: TGTGCCAGCAGTGACGGACAGTTACCAAACATTCAGTACTTC
cdr3_aa: CASSDGQLPNIQYF

clone_size: .
d_call: TRBD2
j_call: TRBJ2-7
v_call: TRBV29-1
cdr3_nt: TGCAGCGTTGAGGGGGGACTAGCGGGAGGTTCAACCTACGAGCAGTACTTC
cdr3_aa: CSVEGGLAGGSTYEQYF

clone_size: many
d_call: TRBD1
j_call: TRBJ1-1
v_call: TRBV28
cdr3_nt: TGTGCCAGCAGAAAGGGGGCCCCATCTATGAAGATTTTCTTT
cdr3_aa: CASRKGAPSMKIFF

clone_size: many
d_call: TRBD2
j_call: TRBJ2-7
v_call: TRBV10-3
cdr3_nt: TGTGCCATCAGTGAGTCGATTCAGAGCGGGAACTCCTACGAGCAGTACTTC
cdr3_aa: CAISESIQSGNSYEQYF